This is a list of T cell receptor beta chains from one sample in a study of CD8 T cells in ankylosing spondylitis. TCRdb used MiXCR to reprocess the 5' RACE reads, holding one entry per CDR3 protein. The sample includes roughly 250,000 distinct CDR3 sequences, over 9.5% of them seen just once. Material: blood, either unsorted or a sorted T cell fraction (not recorded which). Receptor source: a male donor with ankylosing spondylitis or in good health (not recorded which). Each CDR3 is given with its conserved first and last residue. The D gene is left open where the match is weak. Clone size is stated in some rows and not others, as once, few, many or a class when expanded.

TRBJ2-5 many TRBV20-1 . CSATLVQETQYF TGCAGTGCCACCCTGGTACAAGAGACCCAGTACTTC
TRBJ1-2 many TRBV7-9 . CASSFPGNYGYTF TGTGCCAGCAGCTTCCCTGGGAACTATGGCTACACCTTC
TRBJ1-2 many TRBV12-3/TRBV12-4 . CASSFAAHYGYTF TGTGCCAGCAGTTTTGCTGCCCACTATGGCTACACCTTC
TRBJ2-1 many TRBV5-1 . CASSLRGAQSSYNEQFF TGCGCCAGCAGCTTGAGGGGGGCGCAAAGCTCCTACAATGAGCAGTTCTTC
TRBJ2-7 few TRBV5-1 TRBD1 CASSLAGDRLPYEQYF TGCGCCAGCAGCTTGGCCGGGGACAGATTGCCCTACGAGCAGTACTTC
TRBJ2-7 many TRBV11-2 . CASSLDLAEAYYEQYF TGTGCCAGCAGCTTAGACCTAGCCGAGGCTTACTACGAGCAGTACTTC
TRBJ1-1 . TRBV12-3/TRBV12-4 . CASSPTWTEVFF TGTGCCAGCAGCCCCACTTGGACTGAAGTTTTCTTT
TRBJ2-3 many TRBV12-3/TRBV12-4 TRBD2 CASSLSGRDTDTQYF TGTGCCAGCAGTCTCAGCGGGAGGGACACAGATACGCAGTATTTT
TRBJ2-3 many TRBV2 TRBD2 CASAREGIVADTQYF TGTGCCAGCGCCCGGGAGGGCATTGTGGCAGATACGCAGTATTTT
TRBJ2-7 many TRBV29-1 . CSVARGLSYEQYF TGCAGCGTTGCCCGAGGTCTATCCTACGAGCAGTACTTC
TRBJ2-7 many TRBV4-2 . CASSRARSSTYEQYF TGTGCCAGCAGCCGGGCAAGGAGTAGTACCTACGAGCAGTACTTC
TRBJ2-5 . TRBV11-3 TRBD1 CASSSGTALETQYF TGTGCCAGCAGCTCCGGGACAGCGTTAGAGACCCAGTACTTC
TRBJ2-1 many TRBV7-9 TRBD2 CASSPKAREGVVNEQFF TGTGCCAGCAGCCCGAAGGCCCGGGAGGGGGTGGTCAATGAGCAGTTCTTC
TRBJ2-1 . TRBV5-1 TRBD2 CASSSGLAGESEQFF TGCGCCAGCAGCTCAGGACTAGCGGGAGAGTCTGAGCAGTTCTTC
TRBJ2-3 many TRBV3-1 . CASSQDLDGRTDTQYF TGTGCCAGCAGCCAAGATCTGGACGGACGCACAGATACGCAGTATTTT
TRBJ2-7 . TRBV6-5 . CASSYGGNEQYF TGTGCCAGCAGTTACGGAGGAAACGAGCAGTACTTC
TRBJ2-7 many TRBV29-1 . CSVEVLGSTYYEQYF TGCAGCGTTGAAGTCCTGGGCTCTACCTACTACGAGCAGTACTTC
TRBJ2-1 many TRBV10-3 TRBD2 CAISLGGVDPNEQFF TGTGCCATCAGTCTCGGGGGGGTTGATCCTAATGAGCAGTTCTTC
TRBJ2-7 many TRBV20-1 . CSARDSERQSYEQYF TGCAGTGCTAGAGATTCGGAGAGGCAATCCTACGAGCAGTACTTC
TRBJ1-5 many TRBV6-5 . CASSTSRAWGSNQPQHF TGTGCCAGCAGTACATCAAGAGCTTGGGGCAGCAATCAGCCCCAGCATTTT
TRBJ2-1 . TRBV7-9 TRBD2 CASTSSGSYNEQFF TGTGCCAGCACCTCGAGCGGGAGCTACAATGAGCAGTTCTTC
TRBJ2-5 many TRBV5-1 TRBD2 CASPPRGGHSRETQYF TGCGCCAGCCCTCCCCGGGGGGGCCATAGTCGAGAGACCCAGTACTTC
TRBJ2-2 . TRBV7-9 TRBD1 CASSRTGFNTGELFF TGTGCCAGCAGCCGGACAGGGTTTAACACCGGGGAGCTGTTTTTT
TRBJ2-1 many TRBV5-1 . CASSWTGHNEQFF TGCGCCAGCAGCTGGACGGGGCACAATGAGCAGTTCTTC
TRBJ2-7 many TRBV29-1 . CSVVEGDGYEQYF TGCAGCGTTGTAGAAGGTGATGGCTACGAGCAGTACTTC
TRBJ2-7 many TRBV27 TRBD1 CASSPPGTGATYEQYF TGTGCCAGCAGTCCTCCCGGGACAGGGGCTACGTACGAGCAGTACTTC
TRBJ2-7 . TRBV6-1 TRBD1 CASSAGQGIYEQYF TGTGCCAGCAGTGCGGGACAGGGAATCTACGAGCAGTACTTC
TRBJ2-1 many TRBV30 . CAWSVVNNEQFF TGTGCCTGGAGTGTGGTGAACAATGAGCAGTTCTTC
TRBJ1-1 many TRBV30 . CAWSRTMWTEAFF TGTGCCTGGAGTCGCACAATGTGGACTGAAGCTTTCTTT
TRBJ2-7 . TRBV7-9 . CVSSPWVDYEQYF TGTGTCAGCAGCCCTTGGGTCGACTACGAGCAGTACTTC
TRBJ1-1 few TRBV20-1 . CSARPVGTTEAFF TGCAGTGCTAGACCGGTGGGTACGACTGAAGCTTTCTTT
TRBJ2-3 many TRBV5-1 TRBD2 CASSPSTSGGTKTDTQYF TGCGCCAGCAGCCCCTCGACTAGCGGGGGTACAAAGACAGATACGCAGTATTTT
TRBJ1-1 many TRBV2 . CASSESWNTEAFF TGTGCCAGCAGTGAAAGTTGGAACACTGAAGCTTTCTTT
TRBJ2-2 once TRBV2 . CASRTEGAATGELFF TGTGCCAGCAGGACTGAAGGGGCCGCGACCGGGGAGCTGTTTTTT
TRBJ2-3 many TRBV6-5 . CASSYTVTDTQYF TGTGCCAGCAGTTACACGGTCACAGATACGCAGTATTTT
TRBJ1-2 . TRBV21-1 . CASSKTSGTGEMLRYGYTF TGTGCCAGCAGCAAAACCTCCGGGACAGGGGAAATGTTGCGCTATGGCTACACCTTC
TRBJ2-3 . TRBV7-9 . CASSRPPDTQYF TGTGCCAGCAGCCGACCCCCGGATACGCAGTATTTT
TRBJ2-5 many TRBV15 . CATSIGETQYF TGTGCCACCAGCATTGGAGAGACCCAGTACTTC
TRBJ2-7 . TRBV19 . CASSIGETDGMKYF TGTGCCAGTAGTATAGGGGAAACAGACGGGATGAAGTACTTC
TRBJ1-3 many TRBV7-9 TRBD1 CASSLGDRETGNTIYF TGTGCCAGCAGCTTAGGAGACAGGGAGACTGGAAACACCATATATTTT
TRBJ1-1 many TRBV4-1 . CASSQEGRGEMAFF TGCGCCAGCAGCCAAGAAGGGAGGGGGGAGATGGCTTTCTTT
TRBJ2-1 . TRBV5-1 TRBD2 CASSATRTSGSYNEQFF TGCGCCAGCAGCGCGACAAGGACTAGCGGATCCTACAATGAGCAGTTCTTC
TRBJ2-3 many TRBV29-1 TRBD1 CSVIQGLGGTDTQYF TGCAGCGTGATACAGGGGCTGGGAGGCACAGATACGCAGTATTTT
TRBJ2-1 . TRBV11-3 . CASSLVPREVTEQFF TGTGCCAGCAGCTTAGTCCCCAGGGAGGTCACTGAGCAGTTCTTC
TRBJ2-7 many TRBV5-1 . CASSLGDGSYEQYF TGCGCCAGCAGCTTGGGGGACGGGTCCTACGAGCAGTACTTC
TRBJ2-3 many TRBV20-1 . CSATFPGHSTQYF TGCAGTGCAACGTTCCCTGGACACAGTACGCAGTATTTT
TRBJ2-2 . TRBV7-9 . CAMGPGGTGELFF TGTGCCATGGGCCCTGGGGGCACCGGGGAGCTGTTTTTT
TRBJ2-7 . TRBV12-3/TRBV12-4 . CASSKTTGTSDEQYF TGTGCCAGCAGCAAAACCACCGGGACGTCTGACGAGCAGTACTTC
TRBJ1-2 many TRBV29-1 . CSVEDRGGYGYTF TGCAGCGTTGAAGATAGGGGGGGCTATGGCTACACCTTC
TRBJ2-1 . TRBV7-9 . CASSNREWDGNNEQFF TGTGCCAGCAGTAACCGAGAATGGGACGGGAACAATGAGCAGTTCTTC
TRBJ2-1 once TRBV11-2 . CASSPSPGPFNEQFF TGTGCCAGCAGCCCGTCCCCAGGACCGTTCAATGAGCAGTTCTTC
TRBJ1-1 few TRBV10-3 . CAISEAGTRDTEAFF TGTGCCATCAGTGAGGCCGGGACGAGGGACACTGAAGCTTTCTTT
TRBJ2-1 many TRBV29-1 TRBD1 CSVARGQGNEQFF TGCAGCGTTGCCAGGGGGCAAGGCAATGAGCAGTTCTTC